This TCR beta chain was identified during a study of control samples from healthy donors and cancer patients. CDR1 is SGHTA, CDR2 FQGNSA, per germline. Losses at the gene ends were 5 bases for V and 4 bases for J; bases not matched to a gene: 6. The CDR3 consists of 14 residues. The repertoire was sequenced with immunoSEQ multiplex PCR; TCRdb's copy has only in-frame clones and lacks some. The sample records about 120,000 clones, about 93% being singletons. The J gene is TRBJ1-2, the V gene TRBV7-2; 8 nucleotides line up with TRBD1. The clonotype was recovered from a man younger than 45 in good health. Sequenced input: blood. CDR3 region: CASSVSQGAYGYTF. The CDR3 bases are TGTGCCAGCAGCGTCTCGCAGGGGGCCTATGGCTACACCTTC. The whole variable domain, remainder taken from reference TRBV7-2 and TRBJ1-2, is GAGVSQSPSNKVTEKGKDVELRCDPISGHTALYWYRQSLGQGLEFLIYFQGNSAPDKSGLPSDRFSAERTGGSVSTLTIQRTQQEDSAVYLCASSVSQGAYGYTFGSGTRLTVV.